This is a list of T cell receptor beta chains from one sample in a study of T cell responses to AZD1222 COVID-19 vaccine. Clones were sequenced by immunoSEQ multiplex PCR, and TCRdb holds only the in-frame ones, with some missing. The table shows about 120,000 clones, with 85% to 95% occurring only once. The specimen was peripheral blood, collected on day 0 of AZD1222 vaccination. These receptors were taken from an adult in good health. Both conserved end residues are part of each CDR3. A D gene is named only where the DNA matches it firmly. Size tells how often a clone was seen (once, few, many) or the class of an expanded clone, and some rows leave it out.

j_call,d_call,clone_size,v_call,cdr3_nt,cdr3_aa
TRBJ1-2,.,.,TRBV5-1,TGCGCCAGCAGCCCTGACGGTGGGGTAGGCTACACCTTC,CASSPDGGVGYTF
TRBJ2-2,.,.,TRBV14,TGTGCCAGCAGCCTTTTCACCGGGGAGCTGTTTTTT,CASSLFTGELFF
TRBJ2-1,.,.,TRBV29-1,TGCAGCGTTGTTATGGGGTCGTCAGGATCCAGGAGGTCCTACAATGAGCAGTTCTTC,CSVVMGSSGSRRSYNEQFF
TRBJ1-2,.,.,TRBV19,TGTGCCAGTAGGCTGATGGGGGGAGACTATGGCTACACCTTC,CASRLMGGDYGYTF
TRBJ1-5,.,.,TRBV18,TGTGCCAGCTCACCAGTTACCTCGTCGGGCAATCAGCCCCAGCATTTT,CASSPVTSSGNQPQHF
TRBJ2-1,TRBD2,.,TRBV27,TGTGCCAGCAGTTTAGGGACTAGAAGTTACAATGAGCAGTTCTTC,CASSLGTRSYNEQFF
TRBJ1-1,TRBD1,.,TRBV5-1,TGCGCCAGCAGCTTGGGACCGATTTCAGGGGGCCGGACTGAAGCTTTCTTT,CASSLGPISGGRTEAFF
TRBJ1-3,.,once,TRBV24-1,TGTGCCACCAGTGACGGGATCACCATATATTTT,CATSDGITIYF
TRBJ1-5,.,once,TRBV11-2,TGTGCCAGCAGTCGGGGGTTAGGTCCCCAGCATTTT,CASSRGLGPQHF
TRBJ2-7,.,once,TRBV5-1,TGCGCCAGCAGCTCGGGGGACGGGACCTACGAGCAGTACTTC,CASSSGDGTYEQYF
TRBJ1-1,.,.,TRBV5-6,TGTGCCAGCAGCTCCGGACATGGAGTAATGAACACTGAAGCTTTCTTT,CASSSGHGVMNTEAFF
TRBJ2-7,TRBD1,.,TRBV18,TGTGCCAGCTCACAGGGGGGACAGGACAACGAGCAGTACTTC,CASSQGGQDNEQYF
TRBJ2-7,.,.,TRBV2,TGTGCCAGCAGAGGGGGGTCCTACGAGCAGTACTTC,CASRGGSYEQYF
TRBJ1-4,TRBD1,.,TRBV29-1,TGCAGCGTTCTACAGGGGAATAGTGAAAAACTGTTTTTT,CSVLQGNSEKLFF
TRBJ2-5,.,.,TRBV30,TGTGCCTGGAGTAAGGACGAAGAGACCCAGTACTTC,CAWSKDEETQYF